A single sample gave rise to the 12 T cell receptor beta chains below, sequenced in a study of blood T cell repertoires in COVID-19. Data came from immunoSEQ multiplex PCR; TCRdb stores just in-frame clones and leaves some out. Seen here are 260,000 or so clones, 84% observed once, and the top ten hold approximately 9%. Sequencing was performed on peripheral blood. All receptors come from a human donor in a cohort sampled during active COVID-19.

The CDR3: CASSSAGERYNEQFF. The CDR3, as DNA: TGCGCCAGCAGCTCCGCGGGAGAGCGATACAATGAGCAGTTCTTC. The chain is built from TRBV5-1 and TRBJ2-1, with 7 bases matching TRBD2. After removal of 3 bases from V and 4 bases from J, the junction contained 7 bases not matched to a gene. The CDR3 spans 15 residues. The germline CDR1 and CDR2 sequences are SGHRS and YFSETQ.

The rearrangement links TRBV18 to TRBJ2-1, with D hard to call. In germline, CDR1 is KGHSH, CDR2 LQKENI. The CDR3 is 14 residues long. Trimming stripped 2 bases from V and 7 bases from J, with 12 bases between. For the CDR3, the DNA is TGTGCCAGCTCACCAATGGCGGATGGGAATGAGCAGTTCTTC. Translation gives CASSPMADGNEQFF.

The chain is built from TRBV4-2 and TRBJ1-5; D not certain. This CDR3 has 13 amino acids. The V gene's germline CDR1 is LGHNA and CDR2 YNFKEQ. V was cut by 0 bases and J by 4 bases, with 4 bases left in between. CDR3 sequence: CASSQDRNQPQHF. The CDR3 DNA reads TGTGCCAGCAGCCAAGACAGAAATCAGCCCCAGCATTTT.

The gene calls are TRBV19 and TRBJ2-1, with 8 positions matching TRBD2. V gave up 1 base and J gave up 8 bases; unmatched junction bases: 7. Germline CDR1 is LNHDA and CDR2 is SQIVND (reference sequence). The CDR3 covers 15 residues. CDR3: CASSIAGGPLDEQFF. CDR3 coding DNA: TGTGCCAGTAGTATAGCGGGGGGGCCGTTGGATGAGCAGTTCTTC.

This chain uses TRBV2 with TRBJ1-1, with D tentatively TRBD1 (5 bases). V was clipped by 2 bases and J by 2 bases, with 12 bases between them. The CDR3 loop spans 15 amino acids. Germline assignment: CDR1 SNHLY and CDR2 FYNNEI. The chain's CDR3 is CASSEQAGLNTEAFF. CDR3 DNA sequence: TGTGCCAGCAGTGAACAGGCAGGGTTAAACACTGAAGCTTTCTTT.

This chain joins TRBV28 and TRBJ2-5, with TRBD2 matching over 10 bases. Germline-derived CDR1 and CDR2 are MDHEN and SYDVKM. The ends lost 6 bases at V and 2 bases at J; junction bases unmatched: 9. CDR3 length: 16 amino acids. CDR3: CASRNGLAGEQETQYF. DNA of the CDR3: TGTGCCAGCAGGAATGGGCTAGCGGGGGAACAAGAGACCCAGTACTTC.

The chain carries TRBV4-2 and TRBJ2-5, with D possibly TRBD1 on 6 matching bases. The CDR3 sequence is 14 residues long. V gave up 0 bases and J gave up 4 bases, with 9 bases separating them. Germline V gives CDR1 LGHNA, CDR2 YNFKEQ. CDR3 bases: TGTGCCAGCAGCCAAGAAACAGGGCGAGAGACCCAGTACTTC. It yields the protein CASSQETGRETQYF.

The chain links TRBV10-1 to TRBJ2-1, with a weak D call TRBD1 (6 bases). Deletions cut 6 bases from V and 3 bases from J, with 21 bases between. The CDR3 is made up of 17 amino acids. CDR1 and CDR2 from the germline V gene are WNHNN and SYGVQD (reference sequence). Here the CDR3 DNA reads TGCGCCAGCAGCTTGGACAGCCTTTCCGAGGGCTACAATGAGCAGTTCTTC. Encoded protein: CASSLDSLSEGYNEQFF.

This chain links TRBV7-9 with TRBJ2-1, with D possibly matching TRBD2 (6 bases). Germline CDR1 and CDR2: SEHNR and FQNEAQ (reference sequence). The V end was cut by 3 bases, the J end by 8 bases, with 26 bases between. CDR3 length: 18 residues. CDR3 loop: CASSFAWWGVRFFDEQFF. In nucleotides, the CDR3 is TGTGCCAGCAGCTTTGCCTGGTGGGGGGTTCGTTTTTTCGATGAGCAGTTCTTC. The full variable domain, its missing parts supplied by reference TRBV7-9 and TRBJ2-1, is DTGVSQNPRHKITKRGQNVTFRCDPISEHNRLYWYRQTLGQGPEFLTYFQNEAQLEKSRLLSDRFSAERPKGSFSTLEIQRTEQGDSAMYLCASSFAWWGVRFFDEQFFGPGTRLTVL.

This chain uses TRBV5-6 with TRBJ2-6; D not certain. Germline V gene data show CDR1 as SGHDT and CDR2 as YYEEEE. V lost 4 bases to trimming and J lost 4 bases, with 21 bases between them. CDR3 size: 18 residues. The chain's CDR3 is CASSQLRIQIGGANVLTF. The DNA for the CDR3 is TGTGCCAGCAGCCAGTTGAGGATTCAAATTGGGGGGGCCAACGTCCTGACTTTC.

V usage is TRBV18 and J usage is TRBJ2-3; D ambiguous. Germline CDR1 is KGHSH and CDR2 is LQKENI. V was pared by 8 bases and J by 4 bases, with 13 bases between. The CDR3 totals 13 residues. The chain's CDR3 is CASRVKPADTQYF. The CDR3 nucleotides read TGTGCCAGCCGCGTGAAGCCCGCAGATACGCAGTATTTT.

The chain links TRBV15 to TRBJ2-7, with D maybe TRBD2 (6 bases). The CDR3 is 14 residues long. V dropped 3 bases and J dropped 0 bases, with 9 bases sitting between them. The germline V gene encodes CDR1 LNHNV and CDR2 YYDKDF (reference sequence). In DNA form, the CDR3 reads TGTGCCACCAGCAGCGGAGGGAGCTCCTACGAGCAGTACTTC. Translated: CATSSGGSSYEQYF. Together with reference TRBV15 and TRBJ2-7, the CDR3 gives the full variable domain: DAMVIQNPRYQVTQFGKPVTLSCSQTLNHNVMYWYQQKSSQAPKLLFHYYDKDFNNEADTPDNFQSRRPNTSFCFLDIRSPGLGDTAMYLCATSSGGSSYEQYFGPGTRLTVT.